This T cell receptor (beta chain) comes out of a study of technical replicates of blood from a handful of donors. The germline V and J ends were trimmed by 0 bases and 6 bases, with 12 bases remaining between them. Germline values: CDR1 SGHDN, CDR2 FVKESK. The CDR3 totals 14 residues. Sequencing was performed with immunoSEQ multiplex PCR; in TCRdb, only in-frame clones are kept and a portion is missing. Seen here are about 71,000 clones, approximately 92% observed once, and the top ten hold 0.41%. This chain links TRBV14 with TRBJ2-7; TRBD2 might be the D (6 bases). The receptor comes from a human donor in good health. The source material was T cells isolated from PBMCs. CDR3 protein: CASSQDSGEFEQYF. DNA of the CDR3: TGTGCCAGCAGCCAAGATTCGGGGGAGTTCGAGCAGTACTTC.